The text below deals with one T cell receptor beta chain. The source of the sample is a study of T cell changes during pregnancy in multiple sclerosis. Assay: immunoSEQ multiplex PCR; the TCRdb copy retains only in-frame clones and omits some. The sample has around 57,000 clones; over 80% are singletons. This CDR3 spans 14 amino acids. Trimming removed 5 bases from V and 5 bases from J; junction bases left unmatched: 6. Germline assignment: CDR1 SNHLY and CDR2 FYNNEI. The sequence derives from a female donor in good health, enrolled as a control in a pregnancy study. The material was peripheral blood, obtained in the first trimester of pregnancy. This rearrangement joins TRBV2 to TRBJ2-5, with TRBD1 identical over 9 bases. CDR3 sequence (DNA): TGTGCCAGCAGTTTCACAGGGGGCAGCGAGACCCAGTACTTC. This sequence encodes CASSFTGGSETQYF.